Included here is one TCR beta chain sequence, with context. Its antigen is unidentified. These data originate in a study of cytomegalovirus exposure and HLA in healthy donors. For the study at large: Previous work identified 95 million to 140 million unique TCR beta sequences from some 170 million T cells.

Study-level results: TCR beta V- and J-gene trimming was later associated with a missense DCLRE1C variant. The study reported that TCR beta sequences accurately predicted HLA-A and HLA-B alleles in most subjects. Some segments of the V type, notably TRBV6-2 and TRBV6-3, were excluded as indistinguishable.

The CDR3 runs to 15 residues. V shed 5 bases and J shed 1 base, with 16 bases lying between them. Looked up from germline, CDR1 is SGHRS and CDR2 is YFSETQ. Researchers ran the PCR with 60 Vbeta and 13 Jbeta primers. Repertoires were generated with immunoSEQ multiplex PCR, while TCRdb's copy carries only in-frame clones and drops some. The data hold about 190,000 clones, with over 60% observed a single time. The rearrangement uses TRBV5-1 and TRBJ2-7; D may be TRBD1 (6 bases). The source material was PBMCs. This TCR was recovered from a man aged 25-40 years in good health and CMV-seropositive. For the CDR3, the DNA is TGCGCCAGCAGGCCAGGGGTATCGGTTTCCTACGAGCAGTACTTC. Its translation is CASRPGVSVSYEQYF.